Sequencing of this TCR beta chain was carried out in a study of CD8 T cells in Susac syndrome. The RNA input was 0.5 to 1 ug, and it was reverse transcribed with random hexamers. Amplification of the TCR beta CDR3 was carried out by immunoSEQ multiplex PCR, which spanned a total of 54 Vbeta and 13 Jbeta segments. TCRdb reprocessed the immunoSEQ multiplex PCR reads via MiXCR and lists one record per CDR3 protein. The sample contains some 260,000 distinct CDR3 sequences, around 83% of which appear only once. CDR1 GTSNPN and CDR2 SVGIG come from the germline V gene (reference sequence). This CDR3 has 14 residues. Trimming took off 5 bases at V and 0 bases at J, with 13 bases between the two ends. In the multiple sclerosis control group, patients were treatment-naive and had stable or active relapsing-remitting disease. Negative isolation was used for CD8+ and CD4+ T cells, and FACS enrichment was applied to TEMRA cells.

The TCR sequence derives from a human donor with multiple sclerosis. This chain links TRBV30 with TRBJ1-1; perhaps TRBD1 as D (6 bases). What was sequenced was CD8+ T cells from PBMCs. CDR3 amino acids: CAWRGGSMNTEAFF. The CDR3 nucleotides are TGTGCCTGGCGAGGGGGTTCCATGAACACTGAAGCTTTCTTT.